A selection of T cell receptor beta chains follows, all from one sample in a study of beta chain features in type 1 diabetes. Assay: immunoSEQ multiplex PCR; the TCRdb copy retains only in-frame clones and omits some. The data show a few hundred thousand clones, 9.6% seen once. Sequences were obtained from central memory CD4+ T cells from blood. These receptors all stem from a man aged 25 to 40 with type 1 diabetes. The CDR3 runs from the conserved cysteine through the conserved F or W. A D gene is named only where the DNA matches it firmly. The listing skips clone size in some rows; elsewhere it reads once, few, many or a size class.

>TRBJ2-3|.|TRBD2|TRBV6-5
CATCSGSTDTQYF
TGTGCCACGTGTAGCGGGAGTACAGATACGCAGTATTTT
>TRBJ2-3|few|.|TRBV5-1
CASSLAGAGGTDTQYF
TGCGCCAGCAGCTTGGCAGGGGCTGGAGGCACAGATACGCAGTATTTT
>TRBJ2-1|few|.|TRBV9
CASSVLPLDGLNEQFF
TGTGCCAGCAGCGTCTTACCCCTCGACGGACTCAATGAGCAGTTCTTC
>TRBJ1-5|few|.|TRBV7-9
CASSFGGYSNQPQHF
TGTGCCAGCAGCTTCGGGGGTTATAGCAATCAGCCCCAGCATTTT
>TRBJ2-3|.|.|TRBV7-2
CASSLADLTDTQYF
TGTGCCAGCAGCTTGGCGGATCTCACAGATACGCAGTATTTT
>TRBJ2-1|.|TRBD1|TRBV13
CASSLEGARQFF
TGTGCCAGCAGCTTAGAGGGGGCGAGGCAGTTCTTC
>TRBJ1-5|few|.|TRBV27
CASSPQGSIGNQPQHF
TGTGCCAGCAGTCCTCAAGGGTCAATTGGGAATCAGCCCCAGCATTTT
>TRBJ1-1|.|.|TRBV5-6
CASTSTLMNTEAFF
TGTGCCAGCACCTCGACACTTATGAACACTGAAGCTTTCTTT
>TRBJ2-7|.|.|TRBV7-2
CASSFYRPGDEQYF
TGTGCCAGCAGCTTTTACAGGCCTGGTGACGAGCAGTACTTC
>TRBJ1-1|few|.|TRBV27
CASSAGKAITNTEAFF
TGTGCCAGCAGTGCCGGAAAGGCGATAACGAACACTGAAGCTTTCTTT
>TRBJ2-2|.|.|TRBV7-2
CASSLAWVGDTGELFF
TGTGCCAGCAGCTTAGCCTGGGTGGGGGACACCGGGGAGCTGTTTTTT
>TRBJ2-7|.|.|TRBV29-1
CSVEIGAYEQYF
TGCAGCGTTGAAATTGGAGCCTACGAGCAGTACTTC
>TRBJ2-1|many|TRBD1|TRBV18
CASSPGQGALREQFF
TGTGCCAGCTCACCCGGACAGGGTGCCCTTCGTGAGCAGTTCTTC
>TRBJ2-7|.|TRBD2|TRBV5-4
CASSLLREREQYF
TGTGCCAGCAGCTTGCTGCGGGAGCGTGAGCAGTACTTC
>TRBJ2-7|many|TRBD1|TRBV15
CATSGGGQGVYEQYF
TGTGCCACCAGCGGGGGGGGACAGGGTGTCTACGAGCAGTACTTC
>TRBJ2-1|many|.|TRBV7-7
CASSPAGAERNEQFF
TGTGCTAGCAGCCCGGCGGGGGCTGAGAGAAATGAGCAGTTCTTC
>TRBJ1-4|.|.|TRBV19
CASSTVGRAMGEKLFF
TGTGCCAGTAGCACCGTCGGCAGGGCGATGGGTGAAAAACTGTTTTTT
>TRBJ2-4|few|.|TRBV11-3
CASSLGVRVDIQYF
TGTGCCAGCAGCTTAGGTGTCAGGGTGGACATTCAGTACTTC
>TRBJ2-1|.|TRBD1|TRBV15
CATSRGQGASYNEQFF
TGTGCCACCAGCAGAGGACAGGGGGCTTCCTACAATGAGCAGTTCTTC
>TRBJ1-1|once|.|TRBV30
CAWGGWTEAFF
TGTGCCTGGGGGGGGTGGACTGAAGCCTTCTTT
>TRBJ2-7|.|.|TRBV6-1
CASSVLPGQSYEQYF
TGTGCCAGCAGTGTCCTGCCCGGACAGTCCTACGAGCAGTACTTC
>TRBJ2-3|few|.|TRBV27
CASSPTGPLGDTQYF
TGTGCCAGCAGTCCCACAGGGCCCTTGGGAGATACGCAGTATTTT
>TRBJ1-2|.|TRBD1|TRBV30
CAWSEGQGARGYTF
TGTGCCTGGAGTGAAGGGCAGGGGGCGCGTGGCTACACCTTC
>TRBJ1-3|.|.|TRBV28
CASSLEGRYSGNTIYF
TGTGCCAGCAGTTTGGAGGGGCGATACTCTGGAAACACCATATATTTT
>TRBJ2-3|.|.|TRBV29-1
CSTEGNLTDTQYF
TGCAGCACCGAAGGGAACCTCACGGATACGCAGTATTTT
>TRBJ1-1|.|.|TRBV7-8
CASSYGQKNTEAFF
TGTGCCAGCAGCTACGGACAGAAGAACACTGAAGCTTTCTTT
>TRBJ1-4|.|.|TRBV7-2
CASSPPPTNEKLFF
TGTGCCAGCAGCCCTCCCCCGACTAATGAAAAACTGTTTTTT
>TRBJ2-7|few|TRBD1|TRBV28
CASSSATGRYEQYF
TGTGCCAGCAGTTCCGCGACAGGGCGTTACGAGCAGTACTTC
>TRBJ2-5|.|.|TRBV10-3
CASSYGTGTKETQYF
TGTGCCAGCAGTTACGGAACAGGGACGAAAGAGACCCAGTACTTC
>TRBJ2-7|.|TRBD2|TRBV9
CASSALIAGASEQYF
TGTGCCAGCAGCGCCCTAATAGCGGGAGCCTCCGAGCAGTACTTC
>TRBJ2-1|.|.|TRBV28
CASSLTYEQFF
TGTGCCAGCAGTTTAACCTATGAGCAGTTCTTC
>TRBJ2-5|few|.|TRBV2
CASRGGAETQYF
TGTGCCAGCAGAGGCGGCGCGGAGACCCAGTACTTC
>TRBJ2-7|few|.|TRBV28
CASSPQGGGKYEQYF
TGTGCCAGCAGTCCCCAGGGGGGCGGGAAATACGAGCAGTACTTC
>TRBJ2-7|few|TRBD1|TRBV28
CASSFTGTGGYEQYF
TGTGCCAGCAGTTTTACGGGGACAGGGGGCTACGAGCAGTACTTC
>TRBJ1-1|.|.|TRBV25-1
CASSEVGIGDTEAFF
TGTGCCAGCAGTGAGGTGGGAATAGGGGACACTGAAGCTTTCTTT
>TRBJ2-1|few|TRBD1|TRBV10-3
CAISSQGALGYNEQFF
TGTGCCATCAGCTCGCAGGGGGCGCTCGGGTACAATGAGCAGTTCTTC
>TRBJ2-2|many|.|TRBV28
CASRPGQNTGELFF
TGTGCCAGCAGGCCGGGACAGAACACCGGGGAGCTGTTTTTT
>TRBJ1-1|.|TRBD1|TRBV14
CASSRAGTGLLSEAFF
TGTGCCAGCAGTCGAGCCGGGACAGGACTGTTATCTGAAGCTTTCTTT
>TRBJ2-1|few|TRBD2|TRBV4-2
CASSQDLFGFEREQSNEQFF
TGTGCCAGCAGCCAAGATCTTTTTGGGTTTGAGCGGGAGCAATCTAATGAGCAGTTCTTC
>TRBJ1-2|few|.|TRBV4-1
CASSFRGAYGYTF
TGCGCCAGCAGCTTTCGCGGGGCCTATGGCTACACCTTC
>TRBJ1-4|.|.|TRBV18
CASSPRPVDEKLFF
TGTGCCAGCTCACCACGGCCCGTCGATGAAAAACTGTTTTTT
>TRBJ2-5|.|.|TRBV7-2
CASSLASQETQYF
TGTGCCAGCAGCTTAGCCTCACAAGAGACCCAGTACTTC
>TRBJ1-2|few|.|TRBV7-3
CASSLGSQGSPRGYTF
TGTGCCAGCAGCTTAGGGTCCCAGGGGAGTCCAAGGGGCTACACCTTC